This T cell receptor beta chain originates from a study of T cells after yellow fever vaccination (dated by TCRdb to about 2019). Some background on the complete study: Staining for CD3, CD45RA, CCR7 and CD95 was used to sort memory subsets (EM, EMRA, CM and Tscm) on a BD FACS Aria III. Libraries from fractions with low cell numbers were prepared with the SMART-Seq v4 Ultra Low Input RNA kit. Bulk TCR alpha and beta repertoires were sequenced longitudinally to track T-cell clones before and after primary and booster YFV17D yellow fever vaccination. Two healthy male donors made up the cohort, one aged 18 to 29 years and the other aged 30 to 39 years. Blood was drawn at multiple timepoints before and after primary and secondary immunization, with bulk PBMC replicates and cell subsets isolated. Memory subsets were sorted on days 0, 15 and 45 and at 18 months after primary vaccination, and on days 0, 15 and 45 after the 30-year booster. What the work shows at the level of the full study, not this receptor alone: After the booster, most clones that had expanded after primary vaccination were detected again (nearly 97% of CD4 and around 88% of CD8), suggesting broad maintenance of memory. The study included only two donors, which limits how far the findings can be generalized. FACS-sorted repertoires could contain abundant contaminating clonotypes from the bulk population, so computational filtering was required. In the sorted memory subsets on day 0, nearly all of the vaccine-responding clonotypes fell below detection. A small fraction of clonotypes showed up in both the CD4 and CD8 compartments, probably as a result of convergent recombination. Compared with the primary T-cell response, the secondary T-cell response was faster but weaker, reaching its peak on day 5 rather than on day 15.

The sample's treatment or condition label, in plain terms: live attenuated yellow fever vaccine strain. PBMCs were isolated from peripheral blood using a standard Ficoll-Paque protocol. The RNeasy Micro Kit was used to extract RNA from sorted memory subsets. Inclusive of the bounding cysteine and phenylalanine, the CDR3 is 14 residues long. The CDR3 DNA has 42 bases and is translated from base 1. For CDR1 and CDR2, the germline V gene lists KGHSY and FQNENV. At the junction V is shortened by 7 bases and J by 3 bases, with 15 bases in between. TCR cDNA was synthesized by 5'RACE template switching, which introduced a universal primer site and unique molecular identifiers. Priming of cDNA synthesis was performed from both the TCR alpha and TCR beta constant segments. Two PCR steps were used to amplify libraries, with sample barcodes and sequencing adapters being added in the second step. Libraries were sequenced on Illumina HiSeq 2500 (2x100 bp) or NovaSeq (2x150 bp). The original methods were these. Demultiplexing of reads and collapsing into UMI consensus sequences were performed with MIGEC, and V(D)J alignment was carried out with MiXCR. Vaccine-responding clonotypes were defined with edgeR using replicate PBMC samples, requiring FDR below 0.01 and a log2 fold change above 5 up to day 15. CD4 or CD8 identity was assigned to each bulk clonotype according to whether the clonotype was present at higher abundance in the sequenced CD4 repertoire or the sequenced CD8 repertoire. Clonotype frequencies in memory subsets were weighted by FACS-sorted cell numbers to estimate each clone's distribution across memory phenotypes. TCRdb ran its own pipeline on the public reads, namely fastp trimming at Q25 and MiXCR clone calling, and kept in-frame beta chains. One record per CDR3 amino acid sequence lists the most common genes and DNA. TCRdb, rather than the study authors, made the V and J calls. The sample table records around 29,000 distinct CDR3 sequences; approximately 6.5% of these occur just once. The leading ten clones occupy roughly 25% of the sample.

This clonotype was recorded at least ten times. No base quality values were provided; no much bigger clone lies one nucleotide off. Sequenced material: PBMCs, either bulk or a sorted T-cell subset (CD4+, CD8+, memory, or dextramer-sorted; not recorded which), taken on the day of the yellow fever booster vaccination. The origin of this receptor is a man younger than 45 who received the YFV17D yellow fever vaccine. The chain is encoded by TRBV16 joined to TRBJ1-2; TRBD1 could be the D gene, as 5 bases match. The bases read TGTGCCAGCACCCAGGGTTGGGTGGACTATGGCTACACCTTC. It is translated as CASTQGWVDYGYTF.